Reported below is one T cell receptor (beta chain). No antigen is known for it. The sample comes from a study of T-cell reconstitution after alpha-beta-depleted transplantation in children. Overall study results and limits: At around two months after transplant, the alpha-beta T cells were reportedly derived from several hundred expanded clones that came from non-depleted graft cells.

With 2 bases clipped from V and 5 bases from J, the junction kept 6 bases outside the gene matches. The CDR3 extends over 15 amino acids. Germline CDR1 SEHNR, CDR2 FQNEAQ (reference sequence). Library preparation (for TCRbeta) was performed with unique molecular identifiers. A single record per CDR3 protein comes from TCRdb applying MiXCR to the PCR reads. This table holds 440,000 or so distinct CDR3 sequences, approximately 42% found once. The rearrangement joins TRBV7-9 to TRBJ2-5; 9 bases line up with TRBD2. This sequence was found in a girl aged 2 to 10 with aplastic anemia, due to receive a stem cell transplant. Sequencing used PBMCs, obtained before TCRalphabeta/CD19-depleted stem cell transplant. CDR3 sequence reads: CASSLTSGSRETQYF. CDR3 DNA: TGTGCCAGCAGCTTAACTAGCGGGTCAAGGGAGACCCAGTACTTC.